This T cell receptor beta chain emerged from a study of blood T cell repertoires in COVID-19. Study context: PBMCs, B-cell-depleted T cells, or T cells were the source of the cDNA or gDNA that made up the material.

Participant-reported clinical history was the basis for cohort assignment. Measured with immunoSEQ multiplex PCR; TCRdb has only the in-frame clones, and not every one. The table includes around 420,000 clones, roughly 87% detected once. The length of the CDR3 is 13 residues. Trimming took off 0 bases at V and 6 bases at J, with 8 bases between the two ends. Germline loops: CDR1 MNHEY, CDR2 SVGAGI. The sample was PBMCs or T cells enriched from blood (not recorded which). This receptor was identified in a woman aged 35 to 49 with acute COVID-19. V is TRBV6-5 and J is TRBJ1-1; D is undetermined. Here the CDR3 reads CASSYSGLAEAFF. CDR3 nucleotide sequence: TGTGCCAGCAGTTACTCAGGACTTGCTGAAGCTTTCTTT.